This passage covers 21 T cell receptor beta chains from one sample sequenced in a study of blood T cells in healthy people across ages. Primed by a sample-barcoded 5' primer and a J-beta primer mix, a second PCR proceeded for about 6 to 12 cycles. TCRdb re-derived calls from the 5' RACE reads in MiXCR, one entry per CDR3 protein. Here the sample spans fewer than 950,000 distinct CDR3 sequences, 40% to 65% being singletons. Sequencing input: blood. Receptors were obtained from a man at least 80 years old in good health.

This chain joins TRBV7-2 and TRBJ2-5, with TRBD2 matching over 15 bases. J lost 11 bases, V lost 7 bases, and 14 bases had no gene match. Per the germline V gene, CDR1 is SGHTA and CDR2 is FQGNSA. The CDR3 has 16 residues. Written as DNA, the CDR3 is TGTGCCAGCATGAGGACTAGCGGGAGGGCCGGGGATGAGCAGTACTTC. This gives the protein CASMRTSGRAGDEQYF.

The CDR3 sequence is CASSPPGQPTVETQYF. The CDR3 DNA follows: TGTGCCAGCTCACCACCGGGACAGCCCACCGTAGAGACCCAGTACTTC. The V and J genes are TRBV18 and TRBJ2-5; TRBD1 aligns across 7 bases. CDR3 size: 16 residues. The germline CDR1 and CDR2 sequences are KGHSH and LQKENI. J gave up 4 bases and V 0 bases, and 8 bases lay outside the gene matches.

The rearrangement uses TRBV12-3 or TRBV12-4 and TRBJ2-7; either TRBD1 or TRBD2 may supply D (6 bases each). Trimming shortened V by 1 base and J by 2 bases, and 15 bases separated the two germline ends. The CDR3 sequence is 16 residues long. CDR3 DNA sequence: TGTGCCAGCAGTTTAGGGGGGCCGGGGGCTACCTACGAGCAGTACTTC. It is translated as CASSLGGPGATYEQYF.

This clonotype has more than one count but fewer than ten. The chain carries TRBV10-3 and TRBJ1-4; D gene unclear. Germline V gene data show CDR1 as ENHRY and CDR2 as SYGVKD. V was trimmed by 6 bases and J by 5 bases, leaving 10 bases between them. The CDR3 consists of 13 residues. CDR3 in amino acids: CAISGKMNEKLFF. DNA of the CDR3: TGTGCCATCAGCGGCAAAATGAATGAAAAACTGTTTTTT.

This clonotype was seen a single time. Possible read error: a much larger clone is one base away. This chain connects TRBV5-5 to TRBJ2-6, with 12 bases fitting TRBD1. V lost 1 base to trimming and J lost 8 bases; unmatched junction nucleotides: 13. The CDR3 extends over 19 amino acids. Germline-derived CDR1 and CDR2 are SGHKS and YYEKEE (reference sequence). In DNA form, the CDR3 reads TGTGCCAGCAGCTTGCGGGACAGGGGGCTCTGGGGCCCCACCAACGTCCTGACTTTC. This codes for CASSLRDRGLWGPTNVLTF.

The V call is TRBV20-1, the J call TRBJ2-1; 9 bases map to TRBD2. The ends lost 7 bases at V and 5 bases at J; junction bases unmatched: 6. Germline V gene lookup returns CDR1 DFQATT and CDR2 SNEGSKA (reference sequence). The CDR3 is 13 amino acids. The CDR3 region has the DNA TGCAGTGGTAAGAGACTAGCGGACAATGAGCAGTTCTTC. Residues: CSGKRLADNEQFF.

V gene TRBV7-2 combines with J gene TRBJ2-7; tentatively, D is TRBD1 (6 bases). Trimming pared 5 bases from V and 7 bases from J, leaving 18 bases between. Germline V gene lookup returns CDR1 SGHTA and CDR2 FQGNSA. This CDR3 comprises 14 residues. The CDR3 here is CASSQGQFQNEQYF. DNA for the CDR3: TGTGCCAGCAGCCAAGGACAGTTCCAAAATGAGCAGTACTTC.

The rearrangement joins TRBV6-2 or TRBV6-3 to TRBJ2-5, with no clear D. CDR1 MNHEY and CDR2 SVGEGT come from the germline V gene. V lost 5 bases and J 1 base, leaving 14 bases between the germline ends. This CDR3 comprises 15 residues. CDR3 region: CASSMPVGIQETQYF. The CDR3 DNA is TGTGCCAGCAGTATGCCTGTGGGGATCCAAGAGACCCAGTACTTC.

The rearrangement joins TRBV10-3 to TRBJ2-5; 11 bases match TRBD1. Germline V gives CDR1 ENHRY, CDR2 SYGVKD. This CDR3 is 15 amino acids long. V dropped 7 bases and J dropped 11; count of bases not matched to a gene: 15. CDR3 amino acids: CAITWTGGARNEQYF. Written as DNA, the CDR3 is TGTGCCATCACATGGACAGGGGGCGCTAGGAATGAGCAGTACTTC.

This clonotype was seen a handful of times. This chain links TRBV3-1 with TRBJ1-2, with D possibly matching TRBD1 (5 bases). This CDR3 contains 14 residues. Trimming removed 4 bases at V and 3 bases at J, with 12 bases between. In germline, CDR1 is LGHDT, CDR2 YNNKEL (reference sequence). For the CDR3, the DNA is TGTGCCAGCAGCCGGTGGGGCAGCGACTATGGCTACACCTTC. Translated, it gives CASSRWGSDYGYTF.

This clonotype came up a few times. The chain combines TRBV5-1 with TRBJ2-1, with TRBD2 matching over 10 bases. V gave up 2 bases and J gave up 7 bases; unmatched junction bases: 6. Germline CDR1 SGHRS, CDR2 YFSETQ. The CDR3 spans 15 residues. This CDR3 reads CASSLIAGGNNEQFF. Here the CDR3 DNA reads TGCGCCAGCAGCTTAATAGCGGGGGGAAATAATGAGCAGTTCTTC.

The chain combines TRBV20-1 with TRBJ2-1; the match to TRBD2 covers 7 bases. V gave up 1 base and J gave up 15 bases; unmatched junction bases: 6. CDR1 and CDR2 (germline): DFQATT, SNEGSKA (reference sequence). CDR3 length equals 11 residues. The CDR3 nucleotides are TGCAGTGCTAGAGGGAGACTAGCCCCGTTCTTC. This sequence encodes CSARGRLAPFF.

This clonotype was recorded a few times. J is TRBJ2-7 and V is TRBV6-5, with 8 nucleotides matching TRBD2. The length of the CDR3 is 14 residues. Per germline, CDR1 MNHEY and CDR2 SVGAGI. V lost 6 bases, J lost 3 bases, and 7 bases stayed unmatched. This chain's CDR3 is CASRRSGVIYEQYF. CDR3 nucleotides: TGTGCCAGCAGACGTAGCGGGGTGATCTACGAGCAGTACTTC.

The chain carries TRBV20-1 and TRBJ2-3, with D maybe TRBD2 (5 bases). Germline CDR1 reads DFQATT; CDR2 reads SNEGSKA (reference sequence). With 2 bases removed from V and 0 bases from J, the gap between germline ends came to 21 bases. The CDR3 is 18 amino acids. The CDR3 region has the DNA TGCAGTGCTAGACCGCGTTTCCCTCGGGGAGTTAGCACAGATACGCAGTATTTT. Translated, it gives CSARPRFPRGVSTDTQYF.

The genes are TRBV28 and TRBJ2-5, with 10 bases identical to TRBD1. CDR3 length: 15 amino acids. Germline CDR1 MDHEN, CDR2 SYDVKM. V lost 6 bases, J lost 5 bases, and 9 bases stayed unmatched. The CDR3 DNA reads TGTGCCAGCAGCTTGGACAGGGGGTCTAGGGAGACCCAGTACTTC. Protein sequence: CASSLDRGSRETQYF.

The CDR3 spells CASSQRQGAGTDTQYF. CDR3 coding DNA: TGTGCCAGCAGCCAGCGACAGGGGGCTGGCACAGATACGCAGTATTTT. This sequence joins TRBV4-2 and TRBJ2-3; 10 bases match TRBD1. The CDR3 is 16 amino acids. After removal of 3 bases from V and 1 base from J, the junction contained 4 bases not matched to a gene. Germline CDR1 and CDR2: LGHNA and YNFKEQ.

V usage is TRBV29-1 and J usage is TRBJ2-5; D unclear. V lost 3 bases, J lost 6 bases, and 5 bases lay in between. CDR1 and CDR2 (germline): SQVTM, ANQGSEA. This CDR3 is built from 10 residues. CDR3 loop: CSVEEKTQYF. CDR3 coding DNA: TGCAGCGTTGAGGAAAAGACCCAGTACTTC.

The gene calls are TRBV5-1 and TRBJ2-1, with 12 nucleotides matching TRBD1. Trimming at V came to 0 bases and at J to 10 bases, leaving 8 bases not matched to a gene. This CDR3 spans 16 amino acids. CDR1 is SGHRS, CDR2 YFSETQ, per germline. In DNA form, the CDR3 reads TGCGCCAGCAGCTTGGTGGGGACAGGGGGCGGGGACGAGCAGTTCTTC. It specifies CASSLVGTGGGDEQFF. The whole variable domain, remainder taken from reference TRBV5-1 and TRBJ2-1, is KAGVTQTPRYLIKTRGQQVTLSCSPISGHRSVSWYQQTPGQGLQFLFEYFSETQRNKGNFPGRFSGRQFSNSRSEMNVSTLELGDSALYLCASSLVGTGGGDEQFFGPGTRLTVL.

V is TRBV11-2 and J is TRBJ2-7; 11 positions match TRBD2. CDR3 size: 17 residues. The germline CDR1 and CDR2 sequences are SGHAT and FQNNGV. J gave up 0 bases and V 0 bases, and 4 bases lay outside the gene matches. Here the CDR3 DNA reads TGTGCCAGCAGCTTAGATAATAGCGGGAGGGCCTCCTACGAGCAGTACTTC. It encodes CASSLDNSGRASYEQYF.

CDR3 amino acids: CASSVTGTGEETQYF. The CDR3 DNA reads TGTGCCAGCAGCGTGACCGGGACAGGGGAAGAGACCCAGTACTTC. The gene calls are TRBV7-3 and TRBJ2-5, with 10 positions matching TRBD1. The CDR3 extends over 15 amino acids. The V gene's germline CDR1 is SGHTA and CDR2 FQGTGA. Trimming at V came to 5 bases and at J to 3 bases, leaving 6 bases not matched to a gene. The whole variable domain, filled in from reference TRBV7-3 and TRBJ2-5, reads GAGVSQTPSNKVTEKGKYVELRCDPISGHTALYWYRQSLGQGPEFLIYFQGTGAADDSGLPNDRFFAVRPEGSVSTLKIQRTERGDSAVYLCASSVTGTGEETQYFGPGTRLLVL.

V is TRBV28 and J is TRBJ2-6; a weak D match, TRBD1 (6 bases). This CDR3 is 19 amino acids long. Germline values: CDR1 MDHEN, CDR2 SYDVKM. The germline V and J ends were trimmed by 1 base and 0 bases, with 16 bases remaining between them. For the CDR3, the DNA is TGTGCCAGCAGTTTATCAACAGGGCCCCTTTTCTCTGGGGCCAACGTCCTGACTTTC. This encodes CASSLSTGPLFSGANVLTF.